Described below is a single TCR beta chain sequence and its context. The CDR3 has 14 amino acids. The source of the sample is a study of CXCR3-negative and CXCR3-positive naive CD8 T cells. Carrying UMI labels, the TRB cDNA libraries were prepared through 5' RACE. TCRdb re-called the 5' RACE reads and gives one entry per CDR3 protein, without DNA. This sample's table reports 45,000 to 55,000 distinct CDR3 sequences. This clonotype was sampled from a human donor in good health. Some clones in this sample may be carry-over from other donors' samples. Sequenced: memory CD8+ T cells from blood. The chain recombines TRBV12-3 or TRBV12-4 with TRBJ2-7; the D gene TCRdb calls, TRBD1, cannot be checked with no DNA. CDR3 protein: CASSPSGTGTGQYF.